This TCR beta chain was sequenced in a study of T cell responses to AZD1222 COVID-19 vaccine. Measured with immunoSEQ multiplex PCR; TCRdb has only the in-frame clones, and not every one. The repertoire consists of 27,000 or so clones, with 80% to 95% occurring once and the leading ten covering approximately 8.1%. Turning to this clone: No antigen is known for it.

Study-wide results and caveats: In a largely white British group with more females than males, clonal diversity was possibly underestimated. Two AZD1222 administrations were followed by greater Spike-specific TCR breadth and depth.

Trimming took off 6 bases at V and 0 bases at J, with 9 bases between the two ends. The CDR3 is 15 residues long. CDR1 is MDHEN and CDR2 is SYDVKM in the germline V gene. The source is an adult who received the AZD1222 COVID-19 vaccine. This chain joins TRBV28 and TRBJ2-6, with a possible D match to TRBD1 (6 bases). This sample comprised peripheral blood, obtained 28 days after the second AZD1222 dose. CDR3 region: CASSYRASGANVLTF. CDR3 in DNA: TGTGCCAGCAGCTACAGGGCCTCTGGGGCCAACGTCCTGACTTTC.